These 2 T cell receptor beta chains came from one sample sequenced in a study of spatial heterogeneity in lung cancer. Specified time point: blood at routine non-recurrence follow-up after resection. One entry per CDR3 protein results from TCRdb running MiXCR on the 5' RACE reads. The data show under 150,000 distinct CDR3 sequences, 10% to 13% seen once. Sequencing was performed on PBMCs, taken at follow-up. The receptors shown here come from a female donor with early-stage non-small cell lung cancer.

The chain joins TRBV21-1 to TRBJ2-1; whether TRBD1, the table's D call, matches the DNA was not checked. TRBV21-1 is given as a pseudogene. CDR3 length: 14 amino acids. This chain's CDR3 is CATPEAEIYNEQFF. CDR3 coding DNA: TGTGCCACCCCTGAGGCGGAGATCTACAATGAGCAGTTCTTC.

The chain couples TRBV30 to TRBJ1-1; D is perhaps TRBD1 (5 bases). The CDR3 is made up of 19 amino acids. The germline V and J ends were trimmed by 0 bases and 0 bases, with 23 bases remaining between them. Germline assignment: CDR1 GTSNPN and CDR2 SVGIG (reference sequence). The CDR3 DNA follows: TGTGCCTGGAGTGTACTTAAGACAGCTAATCTTGGGATGAACACTGAAGCTTTCTTT. It specifies CAWSVLKTANLGMNTEAFF.